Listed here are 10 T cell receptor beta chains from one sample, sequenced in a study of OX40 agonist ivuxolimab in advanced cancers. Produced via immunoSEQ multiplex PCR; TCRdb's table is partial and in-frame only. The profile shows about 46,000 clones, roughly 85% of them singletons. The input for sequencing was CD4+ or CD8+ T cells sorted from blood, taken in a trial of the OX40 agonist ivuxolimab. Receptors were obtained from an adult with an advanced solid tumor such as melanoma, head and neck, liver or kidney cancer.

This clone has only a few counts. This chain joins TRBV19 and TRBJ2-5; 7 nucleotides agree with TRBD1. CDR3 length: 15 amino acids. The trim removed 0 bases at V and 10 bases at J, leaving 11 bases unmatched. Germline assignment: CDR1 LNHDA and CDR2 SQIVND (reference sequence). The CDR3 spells CASSIDQRGRALQYF. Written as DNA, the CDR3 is TGTGCCAGTAGTATAGATCAGAGGGGGCGCGCTCTCCAGTACTTC.

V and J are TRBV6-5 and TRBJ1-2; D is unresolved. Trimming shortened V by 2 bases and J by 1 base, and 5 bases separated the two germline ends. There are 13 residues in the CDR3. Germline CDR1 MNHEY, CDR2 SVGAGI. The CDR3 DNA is TGTGCCAGCAGTTACGCGCTTAACTATGGCTACACCTTC. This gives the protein CASSYALNYGYTF.

In DNA form, the CDR3 reads TGTGCCAGCAGCCCGGTGGGGAGGTGGTACGAGCAGTACTTC. This gives the protein CASSPVGRWYEQYF. The genes are TRBV5-6 and TRBJ2-7; a possible D gene is TRBD2 (6 bases). This CDR3 is built from 14 residues. Germline V lookup: CDR1 SGHDT, CDR2 YYEEEE. V was clipped by 4 bases and J by 4 bases, with 15 bases between them. Full variable domain (missing parts from reference TRBV5-6 and TRBJ2-7): DAGVTQSPTHLIKTRGQQVTLRCSPKSGHDTVSWYQQALGQGPQFIFQYYEEEERQRGNFPDRFSGHQFPNYSSELNVNALLLGDSALYLCASSPVGRWYEQYFGPGTRLTVT.

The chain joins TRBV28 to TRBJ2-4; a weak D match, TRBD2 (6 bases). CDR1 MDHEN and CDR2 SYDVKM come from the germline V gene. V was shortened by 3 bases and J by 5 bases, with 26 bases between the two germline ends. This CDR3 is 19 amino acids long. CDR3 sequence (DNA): TGTGCCAGCAGTTTCCCGCCCGGCGGAGGGCCCCTTGTGCAAAACATTCAGTACTTC. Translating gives CASSFPPGGGPLVQNIQYF.

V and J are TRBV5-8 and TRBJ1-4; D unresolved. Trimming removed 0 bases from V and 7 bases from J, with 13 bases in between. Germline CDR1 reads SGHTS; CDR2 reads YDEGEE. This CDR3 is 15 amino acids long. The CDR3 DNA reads TGTGCCAGCAGCTTGGCCGGCTATGTTGGTGAAAAACTGTTTTTT. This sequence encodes CASSLAGYVGEKLFF.

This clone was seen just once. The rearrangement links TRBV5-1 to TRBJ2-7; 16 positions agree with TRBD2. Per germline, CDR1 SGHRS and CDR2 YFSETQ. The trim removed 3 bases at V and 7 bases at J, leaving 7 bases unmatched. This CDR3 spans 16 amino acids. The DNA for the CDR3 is TGCGCCAGCAGCTGGGCCCCGGGACTAGCGGGAGGGGAGCAGTACTTC. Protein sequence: CASSWAPGLAGGEQYF.

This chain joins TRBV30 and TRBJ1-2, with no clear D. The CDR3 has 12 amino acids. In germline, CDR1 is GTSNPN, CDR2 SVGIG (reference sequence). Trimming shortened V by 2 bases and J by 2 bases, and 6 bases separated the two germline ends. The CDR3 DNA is TGTGCCTGGAGTAAGAGAAACTATGGCTACACCTTC. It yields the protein CAWSKRNYGYTF.

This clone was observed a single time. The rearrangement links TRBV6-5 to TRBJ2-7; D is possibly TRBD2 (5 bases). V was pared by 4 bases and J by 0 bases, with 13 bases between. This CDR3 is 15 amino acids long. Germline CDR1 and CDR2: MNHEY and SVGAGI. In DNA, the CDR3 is TGTGCCAGCAGTTTGTCAAGGACTTTCTCCTACGAGCAGTACTTC. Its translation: CASSLSRTFSYEQYF.

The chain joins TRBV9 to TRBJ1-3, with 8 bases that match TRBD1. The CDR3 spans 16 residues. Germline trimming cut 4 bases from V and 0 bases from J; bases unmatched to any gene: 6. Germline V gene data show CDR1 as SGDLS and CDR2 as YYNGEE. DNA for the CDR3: TGTGCCAGCAGCCTCCGGACAGGGTACTCTGGAAACACCATATATTTT. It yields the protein CASSLRTGYSGNTIYF.

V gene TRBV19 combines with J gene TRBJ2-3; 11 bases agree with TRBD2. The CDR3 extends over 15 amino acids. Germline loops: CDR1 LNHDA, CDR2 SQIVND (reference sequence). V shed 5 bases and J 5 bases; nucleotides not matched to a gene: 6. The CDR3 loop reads CASSALAGGEDTQYF. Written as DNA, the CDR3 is TGTGCCAGTAGTGCTCTAGCGGGAGGAGAAGATACGCAGTATTTT.